These 9 T cell receptor beta chains were sequenced from one sample in a study of blood T cell repertoires in COVID-19. Sequencing used immunoSEQ multiplex PCR; TCRdb keeps in-frame clones, though not all of them. The repertoire holds around 130,000 clones, with about four fifths as singletons. What was sequenced was peripheral blood. Receptors were obtained from a man aged 60-69 years with acute or convalescent COVID-19.

The genes are TRBV7-8 and TRBJ1-4; no clear D. The length of the CDR3 is 13 residues. Trimming pared 4 bases from V and 7 bases from J, leaving 10 bases between. The germline V gene encodes CDR1 SGHVS and CDR2 FQNEAQ. Here the CDR3 DNA reads TGTGCCAGCAGCTATGGAGGCCTTGAAAAACTGTTTTTT. Translating gives CASSYGGLEKLFF.

The chain has TRBV5-6 and TRBJ2-2, with 8 bases matching TRBD1. This CDR3 has 15 amino acids. Per germline, CDR1 SGHDT and CDR2 YYEEEE. The V and J ends lost 5 bases and 1 base, in that order; junction bases with no gene match: 4. The CDR3 DNA follows: TGTGCCAGCAGGCTACAGGGGGGGAACACCGGGGAGCTGTTTTTT. Protein sequence: CASRLQGGNTGELFF.

The chain combines TRBV5-1 with TRBJ1-5, with 8 bases that match TRBD1. The junction had 1 base not matched to a gene; V was cut back by 0 bases and J by 2 bases. Germline V lookup: CDR1 SGHRS, CDR2 YFSETQ. The CDR3 sequence is 15 residues long. CDR3 in amino acids: CASSLETGGNQPQHF. The CDR3 coding sequence is TGCGCCAGCAGCTTGGAGACAGGGGGCAATCAGCCCCAGCATTTT.

The chain has TRBV25-1 and TRBJ1-1; weak D call: TRBD1 (6 bases). Per germline, CDR1 MGHDK and CDR2 SYGVNS. The CDR3 length is 13 residues. V lost 9 bases, J lost 5 bases, and 16 bases lay in between. The CDR3 DNA follows: TGTGCCAGTAGGGACACCCCGGGAACTGAAGCTTTCTTT. Translated, it gives CASRDTPGTEAFF.

The chain couples TRBV11-2 to TRBJ2-1, with D possibly matching TRBD2 (5 bases). Germline V lookup: CDR1 SGHAT, CDR2 FQNNGV. This CDR3 spans 15 amino acids. V was clipped by 2 bases and J by 2 bases, with 10 bases between them. The CDR3 spells CASSLTLAAYNEQFF. The DNA for the CDR3 is TGTGCCAGCAGCTTAACCCTAGCAGCCTACAATGAGCAGTTCTTC.

The chain joins TRBV2 to TRBJ2-2; D gene ambiguous. V dropped 8 bases and J dropped 4 bases, with 14 bases sitting between them. CDR1 and CDR2 from the germline V gene are SNHLY and FYNNEI. The CDR3 length is 14 residues. CDR3 sequence reads: CASLHKEPTGELFF. The CDR3, as DNA: TGTGCCAGCCTCCATAAAGAGCCCACCGGGGAGCTGTTTTTT.

This sequence joins TRBV5-8 and TRBJ2-7, with 10 bases matching TRBD2. This CDR3 comprises 16 residues. Per germline, CDR1 SGHTS and CDR2 YDEGEE. The V and J ends lost 2 bases and 1 base, in that order; junction bases with no gene match: 6. DNA for the CDR3: TGTGCCAGCAGCTTTGGACTAGCGGATGCATCCTACGAGCAGTACTTC. Its translation: CASSFGLADASYEQYF.

This chain links TRBV27 with TRBJ2-1, with 14 bases identical to TRBD2. Germline V lookup: CDR1 MNHEY, CDR2 SMNVEV (reference sequence). This CDR3 comprises 16 residues. V lost 3 bases, J lost 7 bases, and 5 bases stayed unmatched. CDR3 region: CASSLGTSGSRNEQFF. CDR3 nucleotide sequence: TGTGCCAGCAGTTTGGGGACTAGCGGGAGTCGGAATGAGCAGTTCTTC.

In its sample, this clone was seen once. The V call is TRBV6-6, the J call TRBJ1-2, with a possible D match to TRBD1 (5 bases). The CDR3 consists of 14 residues. Germline CDR1 and CDR2: MNHNY and SVGAGI (reference sequence). Trimming left V 0 bases short and J 8 bases short, with 13 bases between. This CDR3 is CASSYSNRPSGYTF. In DNA, the CDR3 is TGTGCCAGCAGTTACTCGAACAGGCCGTCCGGCTACACCTTC.